Listed here are 8 T cell receptor beta chains from one sample, sequenced in a study of T cell responses to AZD1222 COVID-19 vaccine. Profiling relied on immunoSEQ multiplex PCR, and the TCRdb table lists in-frame clones only, not all of them. The sample lists under 150,000 clones; 80% to 90% were seen once. The sample here was peripheral blood, taken 28 days after the second AZD1222 dose. All receptors derive from an adult who received the AZD1222 COVID-19 vaccine.

The gene calls are TRBV27 and TRBJ1-2, with TRBD1 matching over 11 bases. The CDR3 consists of 14 residues. CDR1 MNHEY and CDR2 SMNVEV come from the germline V gene (reference sequence). The V gene end was trimmed by 0 bases and the J gene end by 8 bases; junction bases not matched to a gene: 2. In DNA form, the CDR3 reads TGTGCCAGCAGTTTATCGGGACAGGGGGTCGGCTACACCTTC. Residues: CASSLSGQGVGYTF.

The chain carries TRBV3-1 (or the pseudogene TRBV3-2) and TRBJ1-1, with D hard to call. Germline assignment: CDR1 LGHDT and CDR2 YNNKEL (reference sequence). V was clipped by 4 bases and J by 5 bases, with 14 bases between them. The CDR3 sequence is 14 residues long. CDR3 sequence reads: CASSLFDPGTEAFF. DNA for the CDR3: TGTGCCAGCAGCCTATTCGACCCCGGGACTGAAGCTTTCTTT.

This chain joins TRBV4-3 and TRBJ1-2; no definite D call. Germline V CDR1 and CDR2: LGHNA, YSLEER. The CDR3 extends over 14 amino acids. V lost 0 bases, J lost 8 bases, and 13 bases lay in between. The CDR3 region has the DNA TGCGCCAGCAGCCAAGATAATTCGGGGATGGGCTACACCTTC. Residues: CASSQDNSGMGYTF.

There are a few counts of this clone. The chain is built from TRBV15 and TRBJ1-5; D not resolved. CDR3 length: 15 residues. Trimming stripped 1 base from V and 0 bases from J, with 7 bases between. Germline CDR1 is LNHNV and CDR2 is YYDKDF (reference sequence). The DNA for the CDR3 is TGTGCCACCAGCAGAGGGACTCTTAGCAATCAGCCCCAGCATTTT. Residues: CATSRGTLSNQPQHF.

The rearrangement uses TRBV18 and TRBJ2-7; D is unresolved. This CDR3 spans 13 amino acids. Germline V CDR1 and CDR2: KGHSH, LQKENI. Trimming pared 4 bases from V and 2 bases from J, leaving 9 bases between. The CDR3 region has the DNA TGTGCCAGCTCACACGAACTTGCCTACGAGCAGTACTTC. This sequence encodes CASSHELAYEQYF.

This sequence joins TRBV10-3 and TRBJ1-6, with 7 bases identical to TRBD1. The CDR3 consists of 18 residues. The ends lost 5 bases at V and 5 bases at J; junction bases unmatched: 15. Germline V gives CDR1 ENHRY, CDR2 SYGVKD. The CDR3 spells CAISYSKQRDSNNSPLHF. CDR3 coding DNA: TGTGCCATCAGTTATAGTAAACAGAGGGACAGCAATAATTCACCCCTCCACTTT.

The chain links TRBV28 to TRBJ1-5; 7 bases fit TRBD1. V lost 5 bases, J lost 9 bases, and 7 bases stayed unmatched. Looked up from germline, CDR1 is MDHEN and CDR2 is SYDVKM. This CDR3 is 13 amino acids long. The CDR3 sequence: CASSTLQGRPQHF. The CDR3 DNA follows: TGTGCCAGCAGTACCCTACAGGGGAGGCCCCAGCATTTT. Full variable domain (remainder filled in from reference TRBV28 and TRBJ1-5): DVKVTQSSRYLVKRTGEKVFLECVQDMDHENMFWYRQDPGLGLRLIYFSYDVKMKEKGDIPEGYSVSREKKERFSLILESASTNQTSMYLCASSTLQGRPQHFGDGTRLSIL.

The chain links TRBV4-1 to TRBJ1-5; D uncertain. CDR3 length: 15 amino acids. The germline V gene encodes CDR1 MGHRA and CDR2 YSYEKL. Trimming took 0 bases from V and 4 from J, leaving 10 bases between them. Here the CDR3 reads CASSQDGWGNQPQHF. CDR3 DNA: TGCGCCAGCAGCCAAGATGGGTGGGGAAATCAGCCCCAGCATTTT.